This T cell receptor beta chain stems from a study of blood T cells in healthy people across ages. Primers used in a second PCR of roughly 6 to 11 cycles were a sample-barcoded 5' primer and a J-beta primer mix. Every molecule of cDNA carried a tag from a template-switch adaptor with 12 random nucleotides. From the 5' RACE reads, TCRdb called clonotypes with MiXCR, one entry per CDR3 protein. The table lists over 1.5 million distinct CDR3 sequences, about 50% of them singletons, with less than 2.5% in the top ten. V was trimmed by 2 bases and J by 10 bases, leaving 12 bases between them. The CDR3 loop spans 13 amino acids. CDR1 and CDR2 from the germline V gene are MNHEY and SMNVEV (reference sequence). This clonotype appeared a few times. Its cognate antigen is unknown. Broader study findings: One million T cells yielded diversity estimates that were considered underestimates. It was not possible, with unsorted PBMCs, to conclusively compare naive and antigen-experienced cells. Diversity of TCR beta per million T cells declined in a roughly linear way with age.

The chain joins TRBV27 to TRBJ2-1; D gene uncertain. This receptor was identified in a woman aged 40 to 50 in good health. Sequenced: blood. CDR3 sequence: CASSLQHLAEQFF. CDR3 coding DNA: TGTGCCAGCAGTTTACAGCATCTGGCCGAGCAGTTCTTC.